Presented here are 5 T cell receptor beta chains from one specimen sequenced in a study of T cell responses to AZD1222 COVID-19 vaccine. TCRdb keeps only in-frame clones here, not all; method: immunoSEQ multiplex PCR. The data contain tens of thousands of clones, about 92% of them singletons. Sequencing used peripheral blood, obtained on day 0 of AZD1222 vaccination. The source of these receptors is an adult in good health.

The CDR3 DNA follows: TGTGCCAGCTCACAACCTAGTTTGAAGGAAAAACTGTTTTTT. It codes for CASSQPSLKEKLFF. The rearrangement uses TRBV18 and TRBJ1-4; D is undetermined. The V end lost 4 bases, the J end lost 8 bases, and 14 bases lay between the germline ends. CDR1 KGHSH and CDR2 LQKENI come from the germline V gene. The CDR3 has 14 amino acids.

This chain links TRBV12-3 or TRBV12-4 with TRBJ2-7; 8 bases align to TRBD1. The CDR3 is 13 amino acids. With 8 bases clipped from V and 5 bases from J, the junction kept 8 bases outside the gene matches. CDR3 residues: CASATGGAHEQYF. The CDR3 coding sequence is TGTGCCAGCGCCACAGGGGGAGCCCACGAGCAGTACTTC.

The rearrangement joins TRBV7-2 to TRBJ1-1; no reliable D call. The CDR3 sequence is 8 residues long. Trimming removed 7 bases at V and 11 bases at J, with 5 bases between. Germline V gives CDR1 SGHTA, CDR2 FQGNSA. Here the CDR3 reads CASNVAFF. The CDR3 region has the DNA TGTGCCAGCAACGTTGCTTTCTTT.

The V call is TRBV3-1 (or the pseudogene TRBV3-2), the J call TRBJ1-3; D gene ambiguous. Germline CDR1 LGHDT, CDR2 YNNKEL (reference sequence). Trimming cost V 4 bases and J 0 bases, with 19 bases left between them. The CDR3 is 18 amino acids. The CDR3 nucleotides are TGTGCCAGCAGCCTCGGAGTTAGGGCAGCCAACTCTGGAAACACCATATATTTT. Amino acids: CASSLGVRAANSGNTIYF.

This chain's CDR3 is CATGRGVNTEAFF. The CDR3 nucleotides read TGTGCCACCGGCCGAGGTGTGAACACTGAAGCTTTCTTT. The V and J genes are TRBV5-4 and TRBJ1-1; no firm D call. Trimming cost V 9 bases and J 0 bases, with 12 bases left between them. The germline gives CDR1 SGHNT, CDR2 YYREEE (reference sequence). This CDR3 contains 13 residues. The full variable domain, with the rest looked up from reference TRBV5-4 and TRBJ1-1, is ETGVTQSPTHLIKTRGQQVTLRCSSQSGHNTVSWYQQALGQGPQFIFQYYREEENGRGNFPPRFSGLQFPNYSSELNVNALELDDSALYLCATGRGVNTEAFFGQGTRLTVV.